This TCR beta chain was sequenced for a study of blood T cell repertoires in COVID-19. V gave up 7 bases and J gave up 5 bases, with 20 bases separating them. Germline V gives CDR1 MNHEY, CDR2 SVGAGI. The CDR3 is 15 amino acids. The method was immunoSEQ multiplex PCR; TCRdb's version includes in-frame clones alone and lacks a portion of them. The repertoire consists of around 100,000 clones, with more than 85% occurring once and the leading ten covering 5.5% to 7%. The receptor's source is a human donor in a cohort sampled during active COVID-19. The V call is TRBV6-5, the J call TRBJ2-5; D is perhaps TRBD2 (6 bases). Sequenced material: peripheral blood. As DNA, the CDR3 is TGTGCCAGCACCCCCTCGACCGGGAGCAGGGAGACCCAGTACTTC. Translated: CASTPSTGSRETQYF.